Listed below are T cell receptor beta chains from one sample, sequenced in a study of diagnostic markers for celiac disease. Following a re-call of the reads, TCRdb has one entry per CDR3 protein and lacks DNA. This sample's table reports 350 to 450 distinct CDR3 sequences. The sequencing input was either unsorted cells or a sorted T cell fraction (not recorded which). These receptors were collected from a human donor. Each CDR3 is given with its conserved first and last residue. The order of the fields is V gene, clone size, J gene, CDR3 protein. Clone sizes are given selectively: once, few, many, or a class where the clone is expanded.

v_call: TRBV7-2
clone_size: medium-sized
j_call: TRBJ2-1
cdr3_aa: CASSRGLAGVSYNEQFF

v_call: TRBV18
clone_size: medium-sized
j_call: TRBJ2-1
cdr3_aa: CASSPQTYNEQFF

v_call: TRBV6-2/TRBV6-3
clone_size: large
j_call: TRBJ1-1
cdr3_aa: CASTARGTFLGDTEAFF

v_call: TRBV5-6
clone_size: medium-sized
j_call: TRBJ2-1
cdr3_aa: CASSPRPVGGYNEQFF

v_call: TRBV14
clone_size: NA
j_call: TRBJ2-7
cdr3_aa: CASSQDYRPGYEQYF

v_call: TRBV5-1
clone_size: NA
j_call: TRBJ2-1
cdr3_aa: CASSFTSLSSYNEQFF

v_call: TRBV5-1
clone_size: medium-sized
j_call: TRBJ2-1
cdr3_aa: CASSLAGWNEQFF

v_call: TRBV7-2
clone_size: NA
j_call: TRBJ2-1
cdr3_aa: CASSLELANNEQFF

v_call: TRBV2
clone_size: large
j_call: TRBJ1-1
cdr3_aa: CASSVGQVNTEAFF

v_call: TRBV27
clone_size: large
j_call: TRBJ2-5
cdr3_aa: CASRRDNQETQYF

v_call: TRBV18
clone_size: medium-sized
j_call: TRBJ2-2
cdr3_aa: CASSPLEGSNTGELFF

v_call: TRBV2
clone_size: hyperexpanded
j_call: TRBJ1-2
cdr3_aa: CASSEEQYYGYTF

v_call: TRBV23-1
clone_size: medium-sized
j_call: TRBJ2-3
cdr3_aa: CASSPWTGGLASTDTQYF

v_call: TRBV20-1
clone_size: NA
j_call: TRBJ2-1
cdr3_aa: CSALTSGGESYNEQFF

v_call: TRBV12-3/TRBV12-4
clone_size: large
j_call: TRBJ2-5
cdr3_aa: CASSSDRGKGTQYF

v_call: TRBV7-2
clone_size: medium-sized
j_call: TRBJ2-3
cdr3_aa: CASSFHTDTQYF

v_call: TRBV28
clone_size: NA
j_call: TRBJ2-5
cdr3_aa: CASSTVTKSKETQYF

v_call: TRBV2
clone_size: medium-sized
j_call: TRBJ2-6
cdr3_aa: CASSVLGSGANVLTF

v_call: TRBV6-5
clone_size: NA
j_call: TRBJ2-2
cdr3_aa: CASRTLAGGQNTGELFF

v_call: TRBV4-2
clone_size: NA
j_call: TRBJ2-5
cdr3_aa: CASSQDSPARGGETQYF

v_call: TRBV7-9
clone_size: medium-sized
j_call: TRBJ2-7
cdr3_aa: CASSPREGESHEQYF

v_call: TRBV12-3/TRBV12-4
clone_size: medium-sized
j_call: TRBJ1-5
cdr3_aa: CASSSRANQPQHF

v_call: TRBV10-2
clone_size: large
j_call: TRBJ2-3
cdr3_aa: CASRLAGRTDTQYF

v_call: TRBV15
clone_size: NA
j_call: TRBJ1-5
cdr3_aa: CATSRDQGGWQPQHF